Described below is a single T cell receptor beta chain sequence and its context. Its antigen is not identified. The sample is drawn from a study of response to subunit inactivated influenza vaccine. Whole-study results and caveats: The authors proposed limited new T cell recruitment per seasonal influenza vaccination.

TCRdb analysed the RT-PCR reads with MiXCR anew, one entry per CDR3 protein. This table has 400,000 to 650,000 distinct CDR3 sequences, approximately 6.9% appearing once. The CDR3 is 13 residues long. CDR1 and CDR2 (germline): KGHSH, LQKENI. V lost 1 base and J lost 4, with 7 bases in between. The chain is built from TRBV18 and TRBJ2-5; D might be TRBD1 (5 bases). The sequencing used PBMCs from blood, collected 23 to 25 months after vaccination. This TCR came from a man aged 50 to 69 who received an inactivated influenza vaccine. DNA of the CDR3: TGTGCCAGCTCACCACGACAGCCAGAGACCCAGTACTTC. Translating gives CASSPRQPETQYF.